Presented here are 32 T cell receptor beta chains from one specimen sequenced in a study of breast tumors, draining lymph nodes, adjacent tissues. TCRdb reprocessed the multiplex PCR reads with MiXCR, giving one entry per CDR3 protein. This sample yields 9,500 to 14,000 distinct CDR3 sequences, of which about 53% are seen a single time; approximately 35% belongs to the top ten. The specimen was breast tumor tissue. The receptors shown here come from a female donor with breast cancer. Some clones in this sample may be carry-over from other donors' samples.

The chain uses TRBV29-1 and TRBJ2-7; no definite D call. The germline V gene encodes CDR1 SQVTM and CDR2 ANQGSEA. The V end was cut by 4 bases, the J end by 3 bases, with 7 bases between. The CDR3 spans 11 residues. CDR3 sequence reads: CSVVFNYEQYV. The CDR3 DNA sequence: TGCAGCGTTGTATTCAACTACGAGCAGTACGTC.

CDR3 nucleotide sequence: TGCAGTGCCCCTTACTCCCGACAGGGTAGTATTTCACCCCTCCACTTT. It specifies CSAPYSRQGSISPLHF. The chain employs TRBV20-1 and TRBJ1-6, with TRBD1 matching 7 bases. V gave up 6 bases and J gave up 9 bases; unmatched junction bases: 17. The length of the CDR3 is 16 residues. Germline CDR1 is DFQATT and CDR2 is SNEGSKA (reference sequence).

For the CDR3, the DNA is TGTGCCAGCAGCCGGGACATAGTCTACGAGCAGTACTTC. Translated: CASSRDIVYEQYF. This sequence joins TRBV2 and TRBJ2-7; maybe TRBD1 (6 bases). This CDR3 comprises 13 residues. The germline V gene encodes CDR1 SNHLY and CDR2 FYNNEI. The V and J ends lost 6 bases and 3 bases respectively, with 12 bases between them.

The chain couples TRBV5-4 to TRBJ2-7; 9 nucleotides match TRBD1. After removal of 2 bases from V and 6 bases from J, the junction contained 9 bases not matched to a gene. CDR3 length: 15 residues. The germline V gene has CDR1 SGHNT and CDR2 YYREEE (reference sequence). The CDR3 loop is CASSLPGTGLVEQYF. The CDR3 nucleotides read TGTGCCAGCAGCTTACCCGGGACAGGGTTGGTCGAGCAGTACTTC. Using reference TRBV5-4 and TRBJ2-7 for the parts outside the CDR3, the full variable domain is ETGVTQSPTHLIKTRGQQVTLRCSSQSGHNTVSWYQQALGQGPQFIFQYYREEENGRGNFPPRFSGLQFPNYSSELNVNALELDDSALYLCASSLPGTGLVEQYFGPGTRLTVT.

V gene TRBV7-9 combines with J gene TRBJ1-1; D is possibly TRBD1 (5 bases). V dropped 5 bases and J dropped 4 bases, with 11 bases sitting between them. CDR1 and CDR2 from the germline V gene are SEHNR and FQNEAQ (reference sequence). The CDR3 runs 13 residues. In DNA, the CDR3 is TGTGCCAGCAGCCCGGACGGGGGCACTGAAGCTTTCTTT. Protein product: CASSPDGGTEAFF.

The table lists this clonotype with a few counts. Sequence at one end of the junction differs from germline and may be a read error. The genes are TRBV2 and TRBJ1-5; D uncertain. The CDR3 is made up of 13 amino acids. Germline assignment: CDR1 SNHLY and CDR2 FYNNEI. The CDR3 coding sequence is TGTGCCAGCAGTGTTACGAGCAATCCGCCCCAGCATTTT. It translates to CASSVTSNPPQHF.

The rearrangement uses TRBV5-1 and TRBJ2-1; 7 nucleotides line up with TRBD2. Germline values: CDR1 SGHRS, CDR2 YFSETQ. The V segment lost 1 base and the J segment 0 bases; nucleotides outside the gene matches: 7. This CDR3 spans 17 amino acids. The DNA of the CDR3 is TGCGCCAGCAGCTTGAGGCCTAGCGGAGACTCCTACAATGAGCAGTTCTTC. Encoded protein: CASSLRPSGDSYNEQFF.

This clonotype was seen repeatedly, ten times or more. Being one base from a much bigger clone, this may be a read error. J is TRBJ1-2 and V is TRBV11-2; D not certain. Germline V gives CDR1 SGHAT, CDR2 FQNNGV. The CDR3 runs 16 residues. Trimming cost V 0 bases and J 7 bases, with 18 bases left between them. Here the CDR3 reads CASSLDRAAGASGYTF. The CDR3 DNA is TGTGCCAGCAGCTTAGATCGGGCAGCGGGCGCGAGTGGCTACACCTTC.

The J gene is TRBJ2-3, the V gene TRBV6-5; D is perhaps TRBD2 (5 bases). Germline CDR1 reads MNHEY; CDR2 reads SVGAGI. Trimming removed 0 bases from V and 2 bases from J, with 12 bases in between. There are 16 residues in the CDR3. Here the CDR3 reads CASSYSMVRATDTQYF. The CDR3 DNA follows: TGTGCCAGCAGTTACTCGATGGTGCGGGCCACAGATACGCAGTATTTT.

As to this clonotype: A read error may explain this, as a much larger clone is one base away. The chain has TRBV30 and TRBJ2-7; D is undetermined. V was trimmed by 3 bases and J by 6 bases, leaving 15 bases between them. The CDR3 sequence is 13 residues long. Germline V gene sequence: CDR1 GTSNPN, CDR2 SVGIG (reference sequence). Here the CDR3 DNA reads TGTGCCTGGAGCATGTCGGTGGCCAGCGAGCAGTACTTC. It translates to CAWSMSVASEQYF.

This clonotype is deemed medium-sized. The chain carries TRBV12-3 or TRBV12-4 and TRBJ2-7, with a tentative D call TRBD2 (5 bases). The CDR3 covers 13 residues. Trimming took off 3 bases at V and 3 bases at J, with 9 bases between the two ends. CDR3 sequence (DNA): TGTGCCAGCAGTTTTACTGGACTCTACGAGCAGTACGTC. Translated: CASSFTGLYEQYV.

The CDR3 protein is CSARGLAVDTQYF. CDR3 DNA: TGCAGTGCTAGGGGCCTAGCTGTCGATACGCAGTATTTT. The chain is built from TRBV20-1 and TRBJ2-3; TRBD2 is a possible D gene (5 bases). Between the trimmed V and J ends, which lost 3 bases and 6 bases, there was a span of 13 bases. CDR3 size: 13 residues. Germline CDR1 is DFQATT and CDR2 is SNEGSKA (reference sequence).

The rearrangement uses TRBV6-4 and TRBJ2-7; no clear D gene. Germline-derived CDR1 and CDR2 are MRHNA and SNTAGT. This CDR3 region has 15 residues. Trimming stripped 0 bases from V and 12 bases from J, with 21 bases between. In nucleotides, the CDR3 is TGTGCCAGCAGTGACTCGACCCAGGACCGCAGCGAGGCGTACTTC. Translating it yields CASSDSTQDRSEAYF.

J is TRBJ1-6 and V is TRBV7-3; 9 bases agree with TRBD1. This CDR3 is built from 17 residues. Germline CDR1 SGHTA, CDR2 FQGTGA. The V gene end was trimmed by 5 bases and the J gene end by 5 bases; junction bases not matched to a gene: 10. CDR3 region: CASSRDRVGQHNSPLHF. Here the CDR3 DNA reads TGTGCCAGCAGCCGGGACAGGGTGGGACAGCATAATTCACCCCTCCACTTT.

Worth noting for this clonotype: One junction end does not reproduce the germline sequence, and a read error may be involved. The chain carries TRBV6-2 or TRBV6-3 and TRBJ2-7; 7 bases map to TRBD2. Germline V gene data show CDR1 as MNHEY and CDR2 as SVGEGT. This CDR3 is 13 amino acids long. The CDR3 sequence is CASSYNGGGEQCF. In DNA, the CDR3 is TGTGCCAGCAGTTATAACGGCGGGGGAGAGCAGTGCTTC.

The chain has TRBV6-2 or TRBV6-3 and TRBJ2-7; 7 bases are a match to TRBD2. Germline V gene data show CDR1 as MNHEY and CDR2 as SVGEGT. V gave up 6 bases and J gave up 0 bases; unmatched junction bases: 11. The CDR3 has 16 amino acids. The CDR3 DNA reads TGTGCCAGCAGCCCTCCGACTAGCATAAGCTCCTACGAGCAGTACTTC. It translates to CASSPPTSISSYEQYF.

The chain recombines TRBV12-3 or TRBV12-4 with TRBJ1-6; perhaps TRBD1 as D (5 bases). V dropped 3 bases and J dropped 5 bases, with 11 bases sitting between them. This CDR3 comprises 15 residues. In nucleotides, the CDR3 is TGTGCCAGCAGTTTGGGGGGAAACCATAATTCACCCCTCCACTTT. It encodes CASSLGGNHNSPLHF.

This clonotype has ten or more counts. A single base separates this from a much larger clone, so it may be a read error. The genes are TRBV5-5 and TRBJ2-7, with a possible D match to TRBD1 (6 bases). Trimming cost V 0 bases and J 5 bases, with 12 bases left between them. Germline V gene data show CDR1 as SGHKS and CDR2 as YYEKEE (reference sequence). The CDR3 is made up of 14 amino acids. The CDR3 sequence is CASSLGQAAHEQYF. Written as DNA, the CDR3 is TGTGCCAGCAGCTTGGGACAGGCGGCCCACGAGCAGTACTTC.

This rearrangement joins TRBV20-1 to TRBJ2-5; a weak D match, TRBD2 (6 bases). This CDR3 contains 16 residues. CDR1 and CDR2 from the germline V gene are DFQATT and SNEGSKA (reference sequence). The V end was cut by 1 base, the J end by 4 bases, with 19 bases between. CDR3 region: CSARVRDEALAETQYF. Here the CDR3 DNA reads TGCAGTGCTAGAGTGCGGGATGAAGCGTTGGCAGAGACCCAGTACTTC.

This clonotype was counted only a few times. CDR3: CASSIPRTGGAGTDTQYF. DNA of the CDR3: TGTGCCAGTAGTATACCACGGACAGGGGGCGCCGGCACAGATACGCAGTATTTT. The chain uses TRBV19 and TRBJ2-3; 11 bases fit TRBD1. V lost 2 bases and J lost 1; bases outside the gene matches: 8. The CDR3 has 18 amino acids. Germline-derived CDR1 and CDR2 are LNHDA and SQIVND (reference sequence).

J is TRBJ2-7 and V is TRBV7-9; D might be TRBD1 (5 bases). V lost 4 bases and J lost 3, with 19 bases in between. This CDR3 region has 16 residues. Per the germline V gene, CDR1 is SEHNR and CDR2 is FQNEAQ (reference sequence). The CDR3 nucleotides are TGTGCCAGCAGCTCCAATTCACTGGGGCCTCACTACGAGCAGTACTTC. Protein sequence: CASSSNSLGPHYEQYF. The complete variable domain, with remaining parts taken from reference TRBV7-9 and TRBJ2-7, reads DTGVSQNPRHKITKRGQNVTFRCDPISEHNRLYWYRQTLGQGPEFLTYFQNEAQLEKSRLLSDRFSAERPKGSFSTLEIQRTEQGDSAMYLCASSSNSLGPHYEQYFGPGTRLTVT.

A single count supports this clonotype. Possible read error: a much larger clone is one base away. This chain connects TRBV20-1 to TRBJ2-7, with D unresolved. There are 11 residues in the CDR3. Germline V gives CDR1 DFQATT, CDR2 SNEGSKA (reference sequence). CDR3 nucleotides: TGCAGTGCTAGAGCTCAATACGAGCAGTCCTTC. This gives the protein CSARAQYEQSF.

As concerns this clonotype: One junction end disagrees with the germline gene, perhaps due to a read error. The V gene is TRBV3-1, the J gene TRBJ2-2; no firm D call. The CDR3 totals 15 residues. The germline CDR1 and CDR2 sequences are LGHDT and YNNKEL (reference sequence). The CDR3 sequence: CASSSEAGINEELFF. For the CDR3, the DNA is TGTGCTAGCAGCTCAGAAGCCGGTATCAACGAGGAACTGTTTTTT.

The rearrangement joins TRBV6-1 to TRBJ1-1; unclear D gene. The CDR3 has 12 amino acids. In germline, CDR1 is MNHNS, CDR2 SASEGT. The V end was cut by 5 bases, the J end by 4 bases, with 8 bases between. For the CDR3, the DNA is TGTGCCAGCAGTCTATTCGGCACTGAAGCTTTCTTT. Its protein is CASSLFGTEAFF.

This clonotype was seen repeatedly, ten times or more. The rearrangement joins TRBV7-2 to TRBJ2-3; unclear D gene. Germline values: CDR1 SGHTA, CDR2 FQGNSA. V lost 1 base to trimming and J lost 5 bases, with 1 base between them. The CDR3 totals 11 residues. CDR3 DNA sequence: TGTGCCAGCAGCTTAGTAGATACGCAGTATTTT. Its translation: CASSLVDTQYF.

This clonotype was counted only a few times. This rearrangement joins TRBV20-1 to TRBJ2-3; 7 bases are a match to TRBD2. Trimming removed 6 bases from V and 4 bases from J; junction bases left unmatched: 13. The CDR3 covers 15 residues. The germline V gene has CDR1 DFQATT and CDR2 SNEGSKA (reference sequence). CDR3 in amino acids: CSAVRGRGTADTQYF. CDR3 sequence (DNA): TGCAGTGCCGTGAGAGGGCGGGGGACGGCAGATACGCAGTATTTT.

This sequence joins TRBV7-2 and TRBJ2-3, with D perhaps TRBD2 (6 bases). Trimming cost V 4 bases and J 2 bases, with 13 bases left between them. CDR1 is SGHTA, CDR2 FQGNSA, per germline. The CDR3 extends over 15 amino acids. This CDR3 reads CASSSLGRSTDTQYF. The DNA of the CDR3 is TGTGCCAGCAGCTCCCTGGGGAGGTCCACAGATACGCAGTATTTT.

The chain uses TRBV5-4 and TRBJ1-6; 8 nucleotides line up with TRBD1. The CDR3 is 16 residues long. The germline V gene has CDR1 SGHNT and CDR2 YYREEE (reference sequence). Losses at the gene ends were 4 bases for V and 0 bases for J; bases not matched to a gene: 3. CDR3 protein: CASSRTGSSYNSPLHF. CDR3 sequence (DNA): TGTGCCAGCAGCAGGACAGGGAGCTCCTATAATTCACCCCTCCACTTT.

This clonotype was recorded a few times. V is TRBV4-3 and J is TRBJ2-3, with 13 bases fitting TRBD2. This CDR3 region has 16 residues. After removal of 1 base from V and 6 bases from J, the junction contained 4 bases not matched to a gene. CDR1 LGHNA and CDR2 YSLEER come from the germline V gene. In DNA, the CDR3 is TGCGCCAGCAGCCAAGTAACTAGCGGGAGGGCCGATACGCAGTATTTT. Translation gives CASSQVTSGRADTQYF.

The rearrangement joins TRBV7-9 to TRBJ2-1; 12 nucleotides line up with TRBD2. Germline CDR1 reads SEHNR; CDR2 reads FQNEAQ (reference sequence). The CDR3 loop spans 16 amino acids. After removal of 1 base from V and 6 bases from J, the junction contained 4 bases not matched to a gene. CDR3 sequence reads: CASSLDLGLAGNEQFF. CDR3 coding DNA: TGTGCCAGCAGCTTAGATCTGGGACTAGCGGGCAATGAGCAGTTCTTC.

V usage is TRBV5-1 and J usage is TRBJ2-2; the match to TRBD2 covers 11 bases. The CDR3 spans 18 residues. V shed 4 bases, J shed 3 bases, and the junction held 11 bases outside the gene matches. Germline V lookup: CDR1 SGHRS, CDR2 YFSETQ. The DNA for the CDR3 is TGCGCCAGCAGCGGTTTAGCGGGGGGGCTGAGTGACACCGGGGAGCTGTTTTTT. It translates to CASSGLAGGLSDTGELFF.

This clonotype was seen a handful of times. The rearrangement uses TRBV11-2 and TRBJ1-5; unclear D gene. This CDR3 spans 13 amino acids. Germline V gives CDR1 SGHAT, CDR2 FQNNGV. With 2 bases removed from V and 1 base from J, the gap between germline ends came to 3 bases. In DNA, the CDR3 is TGTGCCAGCAGCTTAACGAGCAATCAGCCCCAGCATTTT. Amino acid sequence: CASSLTSNQPQHF. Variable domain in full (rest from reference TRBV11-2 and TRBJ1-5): EAGVAQSPRYKIIEKRQSVAFWCNPISGHATLYWYQQILGQGPKLLIQFQNNGVVDDSQLPKDRFSAERLKGVDSTLKIQPAKLEDSAVYLCASSLTSNQPQHFGDGTRLSIL.